This T cell receptor (beta chain) was sequenced during a study of blood T cell repertoires in COVID-19. Study as a whole: Donors in the United States, Italy and Spain gave samples during acute or convalescent COVID-19.

As handled by the study authors: Reference gene primer amplification gave estimated nucleated cell counts. Method: immunoSEQ multiplex PCR; TCRdb's copy keeps in-frame clones and lacks some. V and J calls and clone size come straight from that table; D and trimming were deduced from the DNA. The sample records roughly 260,000 clones, 88% being singletons. Germline V gives CDR1 SGHNT, CDR2 YYREEE (reference sequence). The length of the CDR3 is 13 residues. Trimming removed 4 bases at V and 1 base at J, with 9 bases between. V gene TRBV5-4 combines with J gene TRBJ2-7, with a possible D match to TRBD1 (7 bases). The sequencing input was peripheral blood. This clonotype originated in a woman aged 30 to 39 with COVID-19, enrolled during active disease. CDR3 nucleotide sequence: TGTGCCAGCAGCGCGGGACAGTCCTACGAGCAGTACTTC. It yields the protein CASSAGQSYEQYF.